Below are 28 T cell receptor beta chains sequenced from a single sample in a study of identical twins. TCRdb re-analysed the 5' RACE reads in MiXCR, keeping a single row per CDR3 protein. This table has roughly 720,000 distinct CDR3 sequences, 15% to 20% appearing once. The same sample was also used in a study of T cells expressing NK-cell markers.

Input material: PBMCs. Receptor source: a woman between 18 and 29 years old in good health.

The rearrangement joins TRBV20-1 to TRBJ2-5, with D perhaps matching TRBD1 (6 bases). CDR1 is DFQATT, CDR2 SNEGSKA, per germline (reference sequence). V lost 3 bases and J 5 bases, leaving 16 bases between the germline ends. This CDR3 is built from 14 residues. CDR3 protein: CSASNVGGRETQYF. The CDR3 region has the DNA TGCAGTGCTAGTAACGTTGGGGGCCGGGAGACCCAGTACTTC.

This clonotype was detected many times. V and J are TRBV9 and TRBJ2-3, with D perhaps TRBD1 or TRBD2 (5 bases each). The CDR3 sequence is 13 residues long. Trimming removed 10 bases at V and 0 bases at J, with 12 bases between. Per germline, CDR1 SGDLS and CDR2 YYNGEE. Here the CDR3 DNA reads TGTGCCTCCCGGGGCGGTAGCACAGATACGCAGTATTTT. Its protein is CASRGGSTDTQYF. The entire variable domain, with the rest obtained from reference TRBV9 and TRBJ2-3, is as follows: DSGVTQTPKHLITATGQRVTLRCSPRSGDLSVYWYQQSLDQGLQFLIQYYNGEERAKGNILERFSAQQFPDLHSELNLSSLELGDSALYFCASRGGSTDTQYFGPGTRLTVL.

The V and J genes are TRBV5-1 and TRBJ2-1; D might be TRBD1 (7 bases). The V gene lost 4 bases and the J gene lost 4 bases, with 12 bases spanning the gap. The CDR3 covers 14 residues. Per germline, CDR1 SGHRS and CDR2 YFSETQ. The CDR3 is CASSPGDRYNEQFF. In DNA, the CDR3 is TGCGCCAGCAGCCCGGGGGACAGATACAATGAGCAGTTCTTC.

The chain joins TRBV12-3 or TRBV12-4 to TRBJ2-2, with 8 bases aligning to TRBD2. The J segment lost 2 bases and the V segment lost 7 bases, leaving 6 bases of the junction unmatched. This CDR3 contains 15 residues. The CDR3 region has the DNA TGTGCCAGCACTCGCGGGGGGATTAACACCGGGGAGCTGTTTTTT. This translates into CASTRGGINTGELFF.

V is TRBV12-3 or TRBV12-4 and J is TRBJ1-5; D is uncertain. The CDR3 runs to 15 residues. Trimming stripped 3 bases from V and 1 base from J, with 10 bases between. CDR3 loop: CASSFSARSNQPQHF. The CDR3 DNA is TGTGCCAGCAGTTTTTCTGCAAGAAGCAATCAGCCCCAGCATTTT.

This clonotype was counted at least ten times. Written as DNA, the CDR3 is TGTGCCAGCAGCGGACGGGGAAATTCACCCCTCCACTTT. Translation: CASSGRGNSPLHF. V is TRBV14 and J is TRBJ1-6; no clear D gene. The CDR3 is 13 amino acids. V lost 5 bases, J lost 7 bases, and 9 bases lay in between. Per the germline V gene, CDR1 is SGHDN and CDR2 is FVKESK.

This clonotype was picked up a small number of times. CDR3 region: CAALAGGNEQFF. The DNA of the CDR3 is TGTGCCGCACTAGCGGGCGGCAATGAGCAGTTCTTC. This chain uses TRBV10-3 with TRBJ2-1, with TRBD2 matching over 9 bases. The CDR3 is 12 amino acids. The J segment lost 6 bases and the V segment lost 11 bases, leaving 5 bases of the junction unmatched. Germline CDR1 and CDR2: ENHRY and SYGVKD.

The J gene is TRBJ2-5, the V gene TRBV7-2; TRBD2 aligns across 7 bases. This CDR3 region has 15 residues. With V trimmed by 4 bases and J by 5 bases, 10 bases remained unmatched. CDR1 and CDR2 (germline): SGHTA, FQGNSA. In DNA form, the CDR3 reads TGTGCCAGCAGCTATACTAGCGCCGCCCGCGAGACCCAGTACTTC. Its protein is CASSYTSAARETQYF.

V gene TRBV12-3 or TRBV12-4 combines with J gene TRBJ2-1, with 8 bases lining up with TRBD2. The CDR3 is 16 amino acids. The V gene end was trimmed by 6 bases and the J gene end by 2 bases; junction bases not matched to a gene: 9. In DNA, the CDR3 is TGTGCCAGCAGCCGCCCACTAGCGGACACCTACAATGAGCAGTTCTTC. It encodes CASSRPLADTYNEQFF.

This clonotype showed up just a few times. The chain carries TRBV4-3 and TRBJ2-1; maybe TRBD1 (6 bases). CDR3 length equals 12 residues. The germline CDR1 and CDR2 sequences are LGHNA and YSLEER. V was cut by 2 bases and J by 15 bases, with 14 bases left in between. The CDR3 DNA reads as TGCGCCAGCAGCCAAAGGGGGATGTTTCTGTTCTTC. This translates into CASSQRGMFLFF.

V is TRBV5-1 and J is TRBJ1-4; D is undetermined. The CDR3 runs to 13 residues. Trimming shortened V by 2 bases and J by 5 bases, and 7 bases separated the two germline ends. From germline, CDR1 is SGHRS and CDR2 YFSETQ. CDR3 loop: CASSLGTNEKLFF. As DNA, the CDR3 is TGCGCCAGCAGCTTAGGTACCAATGAAAAACTGTTTTTT.

The chain carries TRBV7-3 and TRBJ2-2; D not resolved. The germline CDR1 and CDR2 sequences are SGHTA and FQGTGA. Trimming removed 4 bases at V and 4 bases at J, with 10 bases between. CDR3 length equals 14 residues. DNA for the CDR3: TGTGCCAGCAGCTCCCAGTTGAGCACCGGGGAGCTGTTTTTT. Amino acids: CASSSQLSTGELFF.

This clonotype was observed at least ten times. The chain is built from TRBV15 and TRBJ2-1, with 9 bases identical to TRBD2. The CDR3 has 13 amino acids. Germline CDR1 is LNHNV and CDR2 is YYDKDF (reference sequence). J lost 7 bases, V lost 2 bases, and 0 bases had no gene match. This chain's CDR3 is CATSRLAGNEQFF. The CDR3 DNA reads TGTGCCACCAGCAGACTAGCGGGGAATGAGCAGTTCTTC.

The genes are TRBV6-5 and TRBJ1-4; perhaps TRBD1 as D (5 bases). The CDR3 has 15 amino acids. V dropped 0 bases and J dropped 5 bases, with 10 bases sitting between them. CDR1 and CDR2 from the germline V gene are MNHEY and SVGAGI. The CDR3 protein is CASSYSNRGNEKLFF. The CDR3 DNA is TGTGCCAGCAGTTACTCAAATCGGGGGAATGAAAAACTGTTTTTT.

Ten or more counts support this clonotype. V gene TRBV12-3 or TRBV12-4 combines with J gene TRBJ1-2; tentative D call: TRBD1 (6 bases). The CDR3 is made up of 14 amino acids. Trimming took off 10 bases at V and 4 bases at J, with 19 bases between the two ends. The CDR3 sequence: CATRNPGGGYGYTF. The CDR3 DNA is TGTGCCACCCGAAACCCCGGGGGCGGCTATGGCTACACCTTC.

The rearrangement links TRBV7-2 to TRBJ1-3, with D possibly matching TRBD1 (6 bases). The germline V and J ends were trimmed by 5 bases and 3 bases, with 14 bases remaining between them. The CDR3 loop spans 15 amino acids. Germline CDR1 is SGHTA and CDR2 is FQGNSA. The CDR3 DNA reads as TGTGCCAGCAGCGTCTGGACAGCTCATGGAAACACCATATATTTT. Amino acid sequence: CASSVWTAHGNTIYF.

The chain links TRBV12-3 or TRBV12-4 to TRBJ1-6; D is ambiguous. Trimming took off 3 bases at V and 6 bases at J, with 9 bases between the two ends. The CDR3 is made up of 14 amino acids. The CDR3 DNA is TGTGCCAGCAGTTTTCAGACGATTAATTCACCCCTCCACTTT. Translated, it gives CASSFQTINSPLHF.

The chain has TRBV19 and TRBJ1-2; 12 bases fit TRBD1. This CDR3 region has 14 residues. The ends lost 6 bases at V and 4 bases at J; junction bases unmatched: 3. The germline V gene has CDR1 LNHDA and CDR2 SQIVND (reference sequence). CDR3 DNA: TGTGCCAGTAGAGGGGACAGGGGGCTCTATGGCTACACCTTC. It is translated as CASRGDRGLYGYTF.

The chain carries TRBV7-2 and TRBJ2-3, with TRBD2 identical over 12 bases. The ends lost 5 bases at V and 7 bases at J; junction bases unmatched: 7. This CDR3 is 15 amino acids long. The germline CDR1 and CDR2 sequences are SGHTA and FQGNSA. CDR3 in amino acids: CASSLTSGSQYTQYF. CDR3 DNA: TGTGCCAGCAGCCTGACTAGCGGGAGTCAATATACGCAGTATTTT.

This clonotype showed up just a few times. The chain couples TRBV29-1 to TRBJ2-7, with 8 bases lining up with TRBD1. The germline gives CDR1 SQVTM, CDR2 ANQGSEA. This CDR3 has 16 amino acids. The V segment lost 6 bases and the J segment 3 bases; nucleotides outside the gene matches: 16. The CDR3 sequence: CSVADGQGALGYEQYF. The CDR3 nucleotides read TGCAGCGTCGCCGACGGCCAGGGGGCGTTAGGCTACGAGCAGTACTTC.

As regards this clonotype: One end of the junction fails to match germline, which may point to a read error. The V and J genes are TRBV20-1 and TRBJ2-3; TRBD2 might be the D (6 bases). The germline V gene has CDR1 DFQATT and CDR2 SNEGSKA (reference sequence). The CDR3 totals 15 residues. The CDR3 bases are TGCAGTGCTAGAGTTGCGGGGTCAGGCACCGATACGCAGTATTTT. Protein product: CSARVAGSGTDTQYF.

This chain uses TRBV7-2 with TRBJ2-3, with 7 bases fitting TRBD2. The CDR3 runs to 15 residues. Trimming cost V 1 base and J 3 bases; bases outside gene matches: 4. Germline V gene data show CDR1 as SGHTA and CDR2 as FQGNSA. The CDR3 DNA reads as TGTGCCAGCAGCTTAGTATGGCGGGGGACAGATACGCAGTATTTT. It specifies CASSLVWRGTDTQYF.

This clonotype occurred a few times. The chain uses TRBV20-1 and TRBJ1-3; weak D call: TRBD1 (6 bases). Trimming pared 2 bases from V and 4 bases from J, leaving 21 bases between. This CDR3 has 17 residues. Germline V gives CDR1 DFQATT, CDR2 SNEGSKA (reference sequence). The CDR3 region has the DNA TGCAGTGCTAGAAGGTCGGACAGCAGAAAGGGAGGAAACACCATATATTTT. Protein product: CSARRSDSRKGGNTIYF.

This clonotype was observed a handful of times. The chain employs TRBV20-1 and TRBJ2-7; D is perhaps TRBD2 (5 bases). The V end lost 0 bases, the J end lost 0 bases, and 12 bases lay between the germline ends. The CDR3 is 15 amino acids. The germline gives CDR1 DFQATT, CDR2 SNEGSKA (reference sequence). The CDR3 reads CSARERTGISYEQYF. In DNA form, the CDR3 reads TGCAGTGCTAGAGAAAGGACCGGGATCTCCTACGAGCAGTACTTC.

In its sample, this clonotype was seen a few times. The rearrangement uses TRBV20-1 and TRBJ2-7; D uncertain. Germline CDR1 reads DFQATT; CDR2 reads SNEGSKA (reference sequence). Trimming shortened V by 0 bases and J by 4 bases, and 13 bases separated the two germline ends. This CDR3 is 14 amino acids long. The DNA for the CDR3 is TGCAGTGCTAGAGAACCCCGCAGACAATACGAGCAGTACTTC. It encodes CSAREPRRQYEQYF.

This clonotype was observed a few times. One junction end does not reproduce the germline sequence, and a read error may be involved. The rearrangement links TRBV12-3 or TRBV12-4 to TRBJ2-5; D may match TRBD1 or TRBD2 (5 bases each). CDR3 length: 13 amino acids. The CDR3 sequence: CASSGTFQETQHF. CDR3 nucleotides: TGTGCCAGCAGCGGGACGTTCCAAGAGACCCAGCACTTC.

This clonotype was seen many times. The chain recombines TRBV29-1 with TRBJ2-1; TRBD1 matches at 7 bases. CDR1 and CDR2 from the germline V gene are SQVTM and ANQGSEA. V shed 6 bases, J shed 6 bases, and the junction held 2 bases outside the gene matches. CDR3 length: 11 residues. The CDR3 reads CSVWDSNEQFF. CDR3 sequence (DNA): TGCAGCGTCTGGGACAGCAATGAGCAGTTCTTC.

This sequence joins TRBV29-1 and TRBJ2-3, with 13 bases that match TRBD2. The CDR3 totals 15 residues. Germline-derived CDR1 and CDR2 are SQVTM and ANQGSEA. J was trimmed by 0 bases and V by 7 bases; bases with no gene match: 4. The CDR3 nucleotides are TGCAGCGCCACTAGCGGGGGGGCTAGCACAGATACGCAGTATTTT. It is translated as CSATSGGASTDTQYF.